The 7 T cell receptor beta chains listed next were all sequenced from one sample in a study of post-analysis software for immune sequencing data. No antigen has been identified for these receptors. Every TCR beta cDNA library bore unique molecular identifiers. Each CDR3 protein is one row after TCRdb ran MiXCR on the PCR reads. The sample yields 180,000 or so distinct CDR3 sequences, around 29% seen once. General observations from the study: There were roughly 5 TRBV segments more frequent in patients than controls, and TRBV5-6, TRBV5-1 and TRBV20-1 were among them.

Sequences were obtained from blood. The source is a girl aged 2-17 years with multiple sclerosis.

V is TRBV19 and J is TRBJ2-6; D might be TRBD1 (6 bases). CDR3 length: 18 amino acids. Germline V gene lookup returns CDR1 LNHDA and CDR2 SQIVND (reference sequence). Trimming took 5 bases from V and 3 from J, leaving 20 bases between them. The CDR3 nucleotides are TGTGCCAGTAGTCCGGACAGCTTGGGTTTCTTTGGGGCCAACGTCCTGACTTTC. Protein: CASSPDSLGFFGANVLTF.

In this sample, this clonotype turned up many times. This sequence joins TRBV7-2 and TRBJ2-1; D perhaps matches TRBD2 (6 bases). The ends were cut back, 3 bases at V and 3 bases at J, with 12 bases in the middle. The CDR3 totals 15 residues. Looked up from germline, CDR1 is SGHTA and CDR2 is FQGNSA. DNA of the CDR3: TGTGCCAGCAGCTTCCTGGGGGGAGTCTACAATGAGCAGTTCTTC. Translated, it gives CASSFLGGVYNEQFF.

This clonotype was detected only a few times. This chain joins TRBV7-9 and TRBJ1-1; D gene unclear. V was pared by 10 bases and J by 0 bases, with 15 bases between. Per germline, CDR1 SEHNR and CDR2 FQNEAQ (reference sequence). The CDR3 covers 14 residues. The CDR3 nucleotides are TGTGCCACCGCCCTGGGCATCATGAACACTGAAGCTTTCTTT. It translates to CATALGIMNTEAFF.

The chain uses TRBV2 and TRBJ1-4; D unresolved. The germline V gene encodes CDR1 SNHLY and CDR2 FYNNEI. The CDR3 loop spans 11 amino acids. V lost 3 bases to trimming and J lost 14 bases, with 10 bases between them. This chain's CDR3 is CASSETRRLFF. CDR3 DNA sequence: TGTGCCAGCAGTGAGACGAGACGGCTGTTTTTT.

This clonotype was recorded a few times. This rearrangement joins TRBV3-1 to TRBJ2-2; 9 bases line up with TRBD1. Germline CDR1 LGHDT, CDR2 YNNKEL (reference sequence). The CDR3 is 15 amino acids. The junction had 5 bases not matched to a gene; V was cut back by 5 bases and J by 4 bases. The CDR3 region has the DNA TGTGCCAGCAGCTACAGGGGGCAATTCACCGGGGAGCTGTTTTTT. Translated, it gives CASSYRGQFTGELFF.

This clonotype was seen ten or more times. The J gene is TRBJ2-5, the V gene TRBV18, with D maybe TRBD1 (6 bases). The CDR3 loop spans 15 amino acids. V was clipped by 3 bases and J by 0 bases, with 11 bases between them. Germline V gives CDR1 KGHSH, CDR2 LQKENI. The DNA of the CDR3 is TGTGCCAGCTCACCCTACAGGGCAGACCAAGAGACCCAGTACTTC. Translated: CASSPYRADQETQYF. Complete variable domain (other parts from reference TRBV18 and TRBJ2-5): NAGVMQNPRHLVRRRGQEARLRCSPMKGHSHVYWYRQLPEEGLKFMVYLQKENIIDESGMPKERFSAEFPKEGPSILRIQQVVRGDSAAYFCASSPYRADQETQYFGPGTRLLVL.

This clonotype was picked up one time. Its ends do not fully match the called genes, so a read error is possible. This rearrangement joins TRBV10-2 to TRBJ2-5, with 10 bases fitting TRBD2. The germline V gene has CDR1 WSHSY and CDR2 SAAADI. This CDR3 has 16 amino acids. CDR3 DNA sequence: TGCACCAGCAGTGATATAGCGGGAGGCCTCCAAGAGACCCAGTACTTC. Residues: CTSSDIAGGLQETQYF.